This is a list of T cell receptor beta chains from one sample in a study of radiotherapy plus CTLA-4 blockade in lung cancer. Here immunoSEQ multiplex PCR was the method, and the copy in TCRdb shows in-frame clones only, minus some. The repertoire has 70,000 to 90,000 clones, roughly four fifths of them found once; the top ten carry 0.79%. This specimen consisted of peripheral blood, obtained from a patient treated with radiotherapy plus ipilimumab. Every receptor here comes from a human donor with non-small cell lung cancer who had stable disease on radiotherapy plus ipilimumab. CDR3s include the opening cysteine and the closing phenylalanine or tryptophan. Each record gives: J gene, clone size, V gene, D gene, CDR3 DNA, CDR3 protein. D genes are given only for firm matches. Clone size is shown for a subset of rows, as once, few, many or a class of expanded clone.

>TRBJ2-7|few|TRBV14|NA
TGTGCCAGCAGACGAAGTAACTCCTACGAGCAGTACTTC
CASRRSNSYEQYF
>TRBJ1-3|NA|TRBV6-1|TRBD1
TGTGCCATCTGGGACAGGGGGCTCGCTGGAAACACCATATATTTT
CAIWDRGLAGNTIYF
>TRBJ2-7|once|TRBV2|NA
TGTGCCAGCAGTGAAGGCCCCAAGGAGTACTTC
CASSEGPKEYF
>TRBJ2-2|NA|TRBV27|TRBD1
TGTGCCAGCAGTTTATCCCGGACAGGGGGAGTCACCGGGGAGCTGTTTTTT
CASSLSRTGGVTGELFF
>TRBJ2-3|NA|TRBV5-1|NA
TGCGCCAGCAGCAACCAAGGGGCCCCCACAGATACGCAGTATTTT
CASSNQGAPTDTQYF
>TRBJ1-6|NA|TRBV7-9|NA
TGTGCCAGCAGCCGAAGGACAGATAGGGATCGACTAAATTCACCCCTCCACTTT
CASSRRTDRDRLNSPLHF
>TRBJ1-1|NA|TRBV28|NA
TGTGCCAGCAGTCTAGTTCTGGGGTCTGAAGCTTTCTTT
CASSLVLGSEAFF
>TRBJ2-5|NA|TRBV2|TRBD2
TGTGCCAGCAAAAGACTAGCGGCGCTGCAAGAGACCCAGTACTTC
CASKRLAALQETQYF
>TRBJ2-7|NA|TRBV7-2|TRBD2
TGTGCCAGCAGCTTGTCGCGGGGGGCCGGCGAGCAGTACTTC
CASSLSRGAGEQYF
>TRBJ1-2|NA|TRBV5-1|NA
TGCGCCAGCAGCTTGGCCAGTCTAGGTTCTGGGTTGGGCTACACCTTC
CASSLASLGSGLGYTF
>TRBJ2-2|NA|TRBV9|NA
TGTGCCAGCAGCGTAGGCGGTGCCACCGGGGAGCTGTTTTTT
CASSVGGATGELFF
>TRBJ1-6|NA|TRBV18|NA
TGTGCCAGCTCACCAGCCGGGGATTCACCCCTCCACTTT
CASSPAGDSPLHF
>TRBJ2-2|NA|TRBV10-1|NA
TGCGCCAGCAGTTGGACGAACACCGGGGAGCTGTTTTTT
CASSWTNTGELFF
>TRBJ1-3|NA|TRBV5-1|TRBD1
TGCGCCAGCAGCTTGGGGACAGGGGCCATGGCCTCTGGAAACACCATATATTTT
CASSLGTGAMASGNTIYF
>TRBJ2-1|NA|TRBV9|TRBD1
TGTGCCAGCAGCGTAGCTAGGGGGCTAAGGGATGAGCAGTTCTTC
CASSVARGLRDEQFF
>TRBJ2-2|NA|TRBV7-7|NA
TGTGCTAGCAGGCCTTTCCCCGCCCTTAGGGACAACGGGGAGCTGTTTTTT
CASRPFPALRDNGELFF
>TRBJ1-5|NA|TRBV29-1|NA
TGCAGCATCCGTCACGGGGGATCGGATCAGCCCCAGCATTTT
CSIRHGGSDQPQHF
>TRBJ2-5|NA|TRBV30|TRBD2
TGTGCCTGGAGTGTAGGAAACTTAGCGGGGGGAGGAGAGACCCAGTACTTC
CAWSVGNLAGGGETQYF
>TRBJ1-4|NA|TRBV6-6|NA
TGTGCCAGCAGTTACCAGGGATATGAAAAACTGTTTTTT
CASSYQGYEKLFF
>TRBJ2-7|NA|TRBV30|NA
TGTGCCTGGAGTATAGGGGGAATAGGCTACGAGCAGTACTTC
CAWSIGGIGYEQYF
>TRBJ1-3|NA|TRBV7-9|TRBD1
TGTGCCAGCAGCTTCTCCGGACAGGGGAAGTTTGGAAACACCATATATTTT
CASSFSGQGKFGNTIYF
>TRBJ2-1|NA|TRBV5-1|NA
TGCGCCAGCAGCTTGGGCCTAGCATCTGGCAATGAGCAGTTCTTC
CASSLGLASGNEQFF
>TRBJ1-6|few|TRBV7-9|NA
TGTGCCAGCAGCTTGCTGAATGATATGGGCCCAGATAATTCACCCCTCCACTTT
CASSLLNDMGPDNSPLHF
>TRBJ2-1|NA|TRBV27|NA
TGTGCCAGCAGTTTGGGTATACAGGGCAGCTCCTACAATGAGCAGTTCTTC
CASSLGIQGSSYNEQFF
>TRBJ1-5|NA|TRBV28|TRBD1
TGTGCCAGCAGTTTAGGACAGGGGTATGGCAATCAGCCCCAGCATTTT
CASSLGQGYGNQPQHF
>TRBJ2-3|once|TRBV18|TRBD2
TGTGCCAGCTCACGGACTAGCGGGGGGATAGATACGCAGTATTTT
CASSRTSGGIDTQYF
>TRBJ1-1|NA|TRBV18|NA
TGTGCCAGCTCACCTCTGGGGTATAACACTGAAGCTTTCTTT
CASSPLGYNTEAFF
>TRBJ2-2|NA|TRBV5-1|NA
TGCGCCAGCAGCTTGGTACAGACAGCGAACACCGGGGAGCTGTTTTTT
CASSLVQTANTGELFF
>TRBJ1-2|NA|TRBV6-1|NA
TGTGCCAGCAGTGCGGGAGCTAACTATGGCTACACCTTC
CASSAGANYGYTF
>TRBJ2-7|NA|TRBV6-5|NA
TGTGCCAGCAGCCCAGGGCACGAGCAGTACTTC
CASSPGHEQYF
>TRBJ2-3|NA|TRBV5-4|TRBD2
TGTGCCAGCAGCTTGACTAGCGGGGGGGCGACAGATACGCAGTATTTT
CASSLTSGGATDTQYF
>TRBJ1-1|few|TRBV19|NA
TGTGCCAGTAGTATAACTGGGTGGACTGAAGCTTTCTTT
CASSITGWTEAFF
>TRBJ1-1|NA|TRBV4-1|NA
TGCGCCAGCACGTCCACAGGGAAGATGAGGAACACTGAAGCTTTCTTT
CASTSTGKMRNTEAFF
>TRBJ2-7|NA|TRBV7-3|NA
TGTGCCAGCAGCTTAGACGGTACCTCCGAGCAGTACTTC
CASSLDGTSEQYF
>TRBJ2-1|NA|TRBV7-9|TRBD2
TGTGCCAGCAGCTTAGCAAGCGGGAGTTGGAATGAGCAGTTCTTC
CASSLASGSWNEQFF
>TRBJ2-7|NA|TRBV7-7|TRBD2
TGTGCTAGCAGCTCTTCTAGCGGGAGCTACGAGCAGTACTTC
CASSSSSGSYEQYF
>TRBJ2-7|NA|TRBV7-2|TRBD2
TGTGCCAGCAGCTTAGGGGACTATCTAGGTTACGAGCAGTACTTC
CASSLGDYLGYEQYF
>TRBJ2-7|NA|TRBV7-2|NA
TGTGCCAGCAGCTTAGGGGTCTCCGAGCAGTACTTC
CASSLGVSEQYF
>TRBJ1-2|NA|TRBV29-1|NA
TGCAGCGTTTTTATCAGGGAAAGGGGATATGGCTACACCTTC
CSVFIRERGYGYTF
>TRBJ1-1|NA|TRBV15|NA
TGTGCCACCAGCAGGAGGAGAGGTGAAGCTTTCTTT
CATSRRRGEAFF
>TRBJ2-2|NA|TRBV9|NA
TGTGCCAGCAGCGTTAAATTGAACACCGGGGAGCTGTTTTTT
CASSVKLNTGELFF
>TRBJ1-5|NA|TRBV2|NA
TGTGCCAGCACGGCGGCTCTGAGCAATCAGCCCCAGCATTTT
CASTAALSNQPQHF
>TRBJ2-2|NA|TRBV6-5|NA
TGTGCCAGCACTCCCGGACAGAGAACAACCGGGGAGCTGTTTTTT
CASTPGQRTTGELFF
>TRBJ2-5|NA|TRBV2|NA
TGTGCCAGCACCAAGGGATTACGGGACCACCAGTACTTC
CASTKGLRDHQYF
>TRBJ2-1|NA|TRBV2|NA
TGTGCCAGCAGGGGGACTTTCTATGTTGAGCAGTTCTTC
CASRGTFYVEQFF
>TRBJ2-1|NA|TRBV9|NA
TGTGCCAGCAGCGTAGCCGTCTCAGCAGTCAATGAGCAGTTCTTC
CASSVAVSAVNEQFF
>TRBJ2-5|NA|TRBV11-2|NA
TGTGCCAGCGGGTCCCTTGAGACCCAGTACTTC
CASGSLETQYF
>TRBJ1-1|few|TRBV7-2|NA
TGTGCCAGCTTCGGAGGGAGGCTCGGTCGGAACACTGAAGCTTTCTTT
CASFGGRLGRNTEAFF
>TRBJ2-3|NA|TRBV5-8|TRBD2
TGTGCCAGCAGCTTGAAACTAGCGGGCTGGGGTGATACGCAGTATTTT
CASSLKLAGWGDTQYF
>TRBJ2-1|NA|TRBV2|NA
TGTGCCAGCAGTCGGAAGTACGAGCAGTTCTTC
CASSRKYEQFF
>TRBJ2-2|NA|TRBV7-3|TRBD1
TGTGCCAGCAGCCCACGACAGGGGAGTATAGGGGAGCTGTTTTTT
CASSPRQGSIGELFF
>TRBJ2-7|NA|TRBV15|NA
TGTGCCACCAGCTTCAAATTGGCCAACGAGCAGTACTTC
CATSFKLANEQYF
>TRBJ1-3|NA|TRBV7-2|NA
TGTGCCAGCAGCTTAGGGCTTAACTGGACGGTTGGAAACACCATATATTTT
CASSLGLNWTVGNTIYF
>TRBJ2-5|NA|TRBV5-1|TRBD1
TGCGCCAGCAGCTTGGGGGACAGGCAAGAGACCCAGTACTTC
CASSLGDRQETQYF
>TRBJ2-7|few|TRBV7-2|NA
TGTGCCAGCAGCTTAGAGACCAGCCCAGACTACGAGCAGTACTTC
CASSLETSPDYEQYF
>TRBJ2-7|NA|TRBV10-3|NA
TGTGCCATCAGTGAATTGAGACAGGACTCCTACGAGCAGTACTTC
CAISELRQDSYEQYF
>TRBJ2-1|NA|TRBV21-1|NA
TGTGCCAGCAGCAAAGCGTCGACTAGCGGGATGGGGCGGGGTGAGCAGTTCTTC
CASSKASTSGMGRGEQFF
>TRBJ2-7|once|TRBV7-9|TRBD1
TGTGCCAGCAGCCCGGGGACAGGGGGGGGATACGAGCAGTACTTC
CASSPGTGGGYEQYF
>TRBJ2-2|NA|TRBV5-1|NA
TGCGCCAGCCGTCGGTCGGGCCCGAACACCGGGGAGCTGTTTTTT
CASRRSGPNTGELFF